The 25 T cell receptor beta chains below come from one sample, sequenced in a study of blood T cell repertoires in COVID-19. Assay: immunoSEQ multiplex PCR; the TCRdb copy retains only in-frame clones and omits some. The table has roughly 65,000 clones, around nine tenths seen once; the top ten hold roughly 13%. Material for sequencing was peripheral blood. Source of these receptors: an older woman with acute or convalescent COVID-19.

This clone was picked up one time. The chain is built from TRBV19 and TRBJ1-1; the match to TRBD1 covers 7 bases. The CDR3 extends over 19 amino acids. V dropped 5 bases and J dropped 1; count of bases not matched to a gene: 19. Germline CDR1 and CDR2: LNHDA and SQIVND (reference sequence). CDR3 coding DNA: TGTGCCAGTAGTCTCCGGGCGGCTCGGATACAGGGGCAGAACACTGAAGCTTTCTTT. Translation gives CASSLRAARIQGQNTEAFF.

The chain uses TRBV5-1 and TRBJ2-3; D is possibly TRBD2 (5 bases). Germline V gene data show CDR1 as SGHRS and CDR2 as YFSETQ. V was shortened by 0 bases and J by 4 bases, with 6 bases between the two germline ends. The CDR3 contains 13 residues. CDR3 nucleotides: TGCGCCAGCAGCTTGGCCGGGGCAGATACGCAGTATTTT. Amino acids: CASSLAGADTQYF.

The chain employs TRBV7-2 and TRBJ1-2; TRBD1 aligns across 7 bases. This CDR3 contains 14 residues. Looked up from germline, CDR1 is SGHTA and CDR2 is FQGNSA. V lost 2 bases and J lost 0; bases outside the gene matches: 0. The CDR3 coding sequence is TGTGCCAGCAGCTTACAGGGGGCTAACTATGGCTACACCTTC. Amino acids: CASSLQGANYGYTF.

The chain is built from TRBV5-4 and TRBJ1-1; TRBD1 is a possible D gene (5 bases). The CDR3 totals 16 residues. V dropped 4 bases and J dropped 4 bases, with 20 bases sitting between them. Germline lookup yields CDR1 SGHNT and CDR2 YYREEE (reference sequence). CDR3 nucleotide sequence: TGTGCCAGCAGCCCAGACAGCCGACGGAGCGTCACTGAAGCTTTCTTT. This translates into CASSPDSRRSVTEAFF.

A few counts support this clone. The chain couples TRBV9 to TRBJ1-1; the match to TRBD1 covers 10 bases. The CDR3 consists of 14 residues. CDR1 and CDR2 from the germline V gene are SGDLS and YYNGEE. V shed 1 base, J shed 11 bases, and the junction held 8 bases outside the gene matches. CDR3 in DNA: TGTGCCAGCAGCGTAAGTCCCGGGACAGGGGAGGCTTTCTTT. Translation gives CASSVSPGTGEAFF.

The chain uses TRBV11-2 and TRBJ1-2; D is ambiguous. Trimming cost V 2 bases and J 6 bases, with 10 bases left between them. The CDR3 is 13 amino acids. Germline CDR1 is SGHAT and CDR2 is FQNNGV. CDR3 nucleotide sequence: TGTGCCAGCAGCTTAAATACTCTGGATGGCTACACCTTC. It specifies CASSLNTLDGYTF.

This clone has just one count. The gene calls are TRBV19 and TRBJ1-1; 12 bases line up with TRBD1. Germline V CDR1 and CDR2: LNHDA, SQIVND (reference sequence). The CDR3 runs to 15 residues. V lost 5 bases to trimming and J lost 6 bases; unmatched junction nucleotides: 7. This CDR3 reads CASSDPGQGASEAFF. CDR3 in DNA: TGTGCCAGTAGTGACCCGGGACAGGGGGCTTCTGAAGCTTTCTTT.

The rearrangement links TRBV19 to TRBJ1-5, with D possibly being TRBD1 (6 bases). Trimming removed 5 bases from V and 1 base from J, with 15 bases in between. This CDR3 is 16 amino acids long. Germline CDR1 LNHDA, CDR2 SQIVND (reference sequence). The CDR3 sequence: CASSHTGGASNQPQHF. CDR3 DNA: TGTGCCAGTAGTCATACCGGGGGGGCAAGCAATCAGCCCCAGCATTTT. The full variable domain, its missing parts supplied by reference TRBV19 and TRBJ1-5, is DGGITQSPKYLFRKEGQNVTLSCEQNLNHDAMYWYRQDPGQGLRLIYYSQIVNDFQKGDIAEGYSVSREKKESFPLTVTSAQKNPTAFYLCASSHTGGASNQPQHFGDGTRLSIL.

CDR3 in amino acids: CAEGVGNQPQHF. As DNA, the CDR3 is TGTGCAGAGGGGGTGGGCAATCAGCCCCAGCATTTT. The V and J genes are TRBV28 and TRBJ1-5; weak D call: TRBD1 (6 bases). The CDR3 runs 12 residues. Germline CDR1 MDHEN, CDR2 SYDVKM.

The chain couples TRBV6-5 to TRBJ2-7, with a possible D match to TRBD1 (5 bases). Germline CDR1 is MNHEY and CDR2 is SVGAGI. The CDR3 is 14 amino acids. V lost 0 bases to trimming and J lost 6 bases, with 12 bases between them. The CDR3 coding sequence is TGTGCCAGCAGTTACTCGAGCCGCAGGGCCGAGCAGTACTTC. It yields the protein CASSYSSRRAEQYF.

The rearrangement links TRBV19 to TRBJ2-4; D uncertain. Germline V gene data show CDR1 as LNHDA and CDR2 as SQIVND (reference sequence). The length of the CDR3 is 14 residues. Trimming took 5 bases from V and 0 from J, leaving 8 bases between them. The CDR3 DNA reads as TGTGCCAGTAGTGGTGGCCTAGCCAAAAACATTCAGTACTTC. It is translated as CASSGGLAKNIQYF.

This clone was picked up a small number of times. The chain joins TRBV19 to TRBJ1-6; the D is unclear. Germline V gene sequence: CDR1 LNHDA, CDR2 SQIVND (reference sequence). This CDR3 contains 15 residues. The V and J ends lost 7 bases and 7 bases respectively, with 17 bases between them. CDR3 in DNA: TGTGCCAGTACCGCAGTGGTCCTAGGCAATTCACCCCTCCACTTT. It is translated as CASTAVVLGNSPLHF.

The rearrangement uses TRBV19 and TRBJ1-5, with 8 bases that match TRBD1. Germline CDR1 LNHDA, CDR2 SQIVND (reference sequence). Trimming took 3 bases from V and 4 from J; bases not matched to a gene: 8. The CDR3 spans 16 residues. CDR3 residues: CASSILTGGRNQPQHF. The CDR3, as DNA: TGTGCCAGTAGTATCCTAACAGGGGGTAGAAATCAGCCCCAGCATTTT.

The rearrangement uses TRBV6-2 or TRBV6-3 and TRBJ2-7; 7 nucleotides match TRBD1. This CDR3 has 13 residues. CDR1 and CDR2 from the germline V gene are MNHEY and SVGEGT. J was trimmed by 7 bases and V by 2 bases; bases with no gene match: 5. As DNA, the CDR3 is TGTGCCAGCAGTTACCCCGGGACAGCTGAGCAGTACTTC. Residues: CASSYPGTAEQYF.

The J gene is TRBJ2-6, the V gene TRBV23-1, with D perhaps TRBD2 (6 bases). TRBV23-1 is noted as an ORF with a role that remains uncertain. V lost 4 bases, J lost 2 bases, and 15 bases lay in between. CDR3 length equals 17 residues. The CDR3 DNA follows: TGCGCCAGCAGTCCGGGACTCCGGGGCACTGGGGCCAACGTCCTGACTTTC. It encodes CASSPGLRGTGANVLTF.

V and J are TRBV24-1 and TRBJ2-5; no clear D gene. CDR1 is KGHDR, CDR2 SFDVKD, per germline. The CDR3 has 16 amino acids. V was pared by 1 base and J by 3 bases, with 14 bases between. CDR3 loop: CATSDLTSAAEETQYF. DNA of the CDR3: TGTGCCACCAGTGATTTAACCAGCGCAGCCGAAGAGACCCAGTACTTC.

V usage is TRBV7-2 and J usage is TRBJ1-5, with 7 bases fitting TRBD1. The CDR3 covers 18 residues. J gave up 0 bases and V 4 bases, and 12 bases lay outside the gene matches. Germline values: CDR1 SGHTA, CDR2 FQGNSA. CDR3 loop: CASSSTGPGQASNQPQHF. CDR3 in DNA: TGTGCCAGCAGCTCTACAGGGCCCGGACAGGCTAGCAATCAGCCCCAGCATTTT.

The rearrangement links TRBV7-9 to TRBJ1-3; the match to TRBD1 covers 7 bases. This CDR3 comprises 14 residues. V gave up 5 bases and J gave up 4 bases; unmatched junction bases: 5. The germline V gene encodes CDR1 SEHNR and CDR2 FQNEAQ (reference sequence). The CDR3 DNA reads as TGTGCCAGCAGCCAGACAGGGTACGGAAACACCATATATTTT. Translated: CASSQTGYGNTIYF.

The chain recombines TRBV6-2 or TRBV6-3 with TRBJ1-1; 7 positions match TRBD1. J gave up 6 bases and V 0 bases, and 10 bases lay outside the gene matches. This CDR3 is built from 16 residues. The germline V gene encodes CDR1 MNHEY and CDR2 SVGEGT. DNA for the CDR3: TGTGCCAGCAGTTACTCCGCTCGCAGACAGGGAGCTGAAGCTTTCTTT. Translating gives CASSYSARRQGAEAFF.

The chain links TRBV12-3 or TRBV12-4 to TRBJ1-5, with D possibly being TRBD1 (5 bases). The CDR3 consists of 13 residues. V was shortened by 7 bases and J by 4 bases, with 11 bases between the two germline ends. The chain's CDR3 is CASKGQPNQPQHF. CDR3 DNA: TGTGCCAGCAAAGGACAACCAAATCAGCCCCAGCATTTT.

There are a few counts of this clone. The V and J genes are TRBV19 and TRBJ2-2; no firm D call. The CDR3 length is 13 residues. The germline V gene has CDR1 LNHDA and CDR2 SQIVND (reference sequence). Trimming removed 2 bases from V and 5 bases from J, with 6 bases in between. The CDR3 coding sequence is TGTGCCAGTAGTATACTAGGAACCGGGGAGCTGTTTTTT. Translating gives CASSILGTGELFF.

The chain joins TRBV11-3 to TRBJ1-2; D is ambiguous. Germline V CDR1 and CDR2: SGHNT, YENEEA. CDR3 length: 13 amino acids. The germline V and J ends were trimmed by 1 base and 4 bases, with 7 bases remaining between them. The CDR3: CASSLVHSYGYTF. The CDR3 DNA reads TGTGCCAGCAGCTTAGTTCACAGCTATGGCTACACCTTC.

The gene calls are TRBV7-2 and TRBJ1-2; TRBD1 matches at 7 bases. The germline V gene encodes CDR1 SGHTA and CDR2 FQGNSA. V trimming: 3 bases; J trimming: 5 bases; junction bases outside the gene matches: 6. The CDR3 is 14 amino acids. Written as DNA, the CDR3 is TGTGCCAGCAGCTTTACGTCGACAGGGTATGGCTACACCTTC. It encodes CASSFTSTGYGYTF.

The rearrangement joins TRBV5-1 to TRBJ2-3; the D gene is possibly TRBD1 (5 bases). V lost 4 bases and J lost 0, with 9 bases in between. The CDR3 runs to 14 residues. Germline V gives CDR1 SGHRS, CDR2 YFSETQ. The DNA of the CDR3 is TGCGCCAGCAGCCGAGGACAAAGCACAGATACGCAGTATTTT. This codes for CASSRGQSTDTQYF.

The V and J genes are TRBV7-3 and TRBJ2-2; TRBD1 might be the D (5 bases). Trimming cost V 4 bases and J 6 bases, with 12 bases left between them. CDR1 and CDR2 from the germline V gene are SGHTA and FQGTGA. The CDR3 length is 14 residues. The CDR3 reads CASSSGSRSGELFF. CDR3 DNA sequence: TGTGCCAGCAGCTCAGGGTCTCGGTCCGGGGAGCTGTTTTTT.